The rows below give T cell receptor beta chains drawn from one sample of a study of cytomegalovirus exposure and HLA in healthy donors. Method: immunoSEQ multiplex PCR; TCRdb's copy keeps in-frame clones and lacks some. The data include about 200,000 clones; the top ten clones carry roughly 0.74%. Sequencing input: PBMCs. The receptors originated from a boy younger than 18 in good health and CMV-seronegative. The CDR3 runs from the conserved cysteine through the conserved F or W. D genes are given only for firm matches.

cdr3_aa: CASKRRGSLYQPQHF
cdr3_nt: TGTGCCAGCAAGCGGCGGGGCTCGCTGTATCAGCCCCAGCATTTT
v_call: TRBV6-4
d_call: NA
j_call: TRBJ1-5

cdr3_aa: CASGLGATANTGELFF
cdr3_nt: TGCGCCAGCGGCTTGGGGGCGACAGCAAACACCGGGGAGCTGTTTTTT
v_call: TRBV5-1
d_call: NA
j_call: TRBJ2-2

cdr3_aa: CASGRGITQSSYNEQFF
cdr3_nt: TGTGCCAGCGGACGAGGGATTACTCAGAGCTCCTACAATGAGCAGTTCTTC
v_call: TRBV9
d_call: NA
j_call: TRBJ2-1

cdr3_aa: CASRAGGGSQPQHF
cdr3_nt: TGTGCCAGCAGAGCCGGGGGGGGAAGTCAGCCCCAGCATTTT
v_call: TRBV5-8
d_call: NA
j_call: TRBJ1-5

cdr3_aa: CASRTTGTTFGEQYF
cdr3_nt: TGTGCCAGCAGGACTACCGGGACTACGTTCGGCGAGCAGTACTTC
v_call: TRBV11-2
d_call: TRBD2
j_call: TRBJ2-7

cdr3_aa: CASVGPEQFF
cdr3_nt: TGTGCCAGCGTTGGGCCTGAGCAGTTCTTC
v_call: TRBV2
d_call: NA
j_call: TRBJ2-1

cdr3_aa: CASSSRPDRDWEQYF
cdr3_nt: TGCGCCAGCAGCTCGCGCCCCGACAGGGACTGGGAGCAGTACTTC
v_call: TRBV5-1
d_call: NA
j_call: TRBJ2-5

cdr3_aa: CASSGSPTPTDTQYF
cdr3_nt: TGTGCCAGCAGCGGATCACCTACCCCCACAGATACGCAGTATTTT
v_call: TRBV9
d_call: NA
j_call: TRBJ2-3

cdr3_aa: CASSPIYSTYEQYF
cdr3_nt: TGTGCCAGCAGCCCAATCTACAGCACCTACGAGCAGTACTTC
v_call: TRBV14
d_call: NA
j_call: TRBJ2-7

cdr3_aa: CAWRVSERTGELFF
cdr3_nt: TGTGCCTGGAGGGTTTCGGAGCGCACCGGGGAGCTGTTTTTT
v_call: TRBV30
d_call: NA
j_call: TRBJ2-2

cdr3_aa: CASSLGLPGLAGEETQYF
cdr3_nt: TGTGCCAGCAGCTTAGGCCTTCCGGGACTAGCGGGGGAAGAGACCCAGTACTTC
v_call: TRBV7-9
d_call: TRBD2
j_call: TRBJ2-5

cdr3_aa: CASSLERGGYTDTQYF
cdr3_nt: TGTGCCAGCAGTTTGGAACGGGGGGGGTACACAGATACGCAGTATTTT
v_call: TRBV28
d_call: TRBD2
j_call: TRBJ2-3

cdr3_aa: CAWRPTPGQGAEAFF
cdr3_nt: TGTGCCTGGAGACCTACTCCGGGACAGGGCGCTGAAGCTTTCTTT
v_call: TRBV30
d_call: TRBD1
j_call: TRBJ1-1

cdr3_aa: CASRQNSNQPQHF
cdr3_nt: TGTGCCAGCAGGCAGAATAGCAATCAGCCCCAGCATTTT
v_call: TRBV6-5
d_call: NA
j_call: TRBJ1-5

cdr3_aa: CAISGSRGYEQYF
cdr3_nt: TGTGCCATCAGTGGCAGCAGGGGGTACGAGCAGTACTTC
v_call: TRBV10-3
d_call: TRBD1
j_call: TRBJ2-7

cdr3_aa: CASSRGTGTYNEQFF
cdr3_nt: TGTGCCAGTAGTAGAGGGACAGGGACCTACAATGAGCAGTTCTTC
v_call: TRBV19
d_call: TRBD1
j_call: TRBJ2-1

cdr3_aa: CASSQSWSYGYTF
cdr3_nt: TGCGCCAGCAGCCAGTCATGGAGCTATGGCTACACCTTC
v_call: TRBV4-3
d_call: NA
j_call: TRBJ1-2

cdr3_aa: CAISVGLASSYEQYF
cdr3_nt: TGTGCCATCAGTGTGGGGCTGGCTTCCTCCTACGAGCAGTACTTC
v_call: TRBV10-3
d_call: NA
j_call: TRBJ2-7

cdr3_aa: CASSEILWTSRNEQFF
cdr3_nt: TGTGCCAGCAGCGAGATCCTTTGGACTAGTAGGAATGAGCAGTTCTTC
v_call: TRBV7-2
d_call: TRBD2
j_call: TRBJ2-1

cdr3_aa: CASSVGQVTEAFF
cdr3_nt: TGTGCCAGCAGCGTAGGTCAGGTCACTGAAGCTTTCTTT
v_call: TRBV9
d_call: NA
j_call: TRBJ1-1

cdr3_aa: CASSGRGRENTEAFF
cdr3_nt: TGTGCCAGCAGTGGGAGGGGCAGAGAGAACACTGAAGCTTTCTTT
v_call: TRBV2
d_call: NA
j_call: TRBJ1-1

cdr3_aa: CASSSRGLLENIQYF
cdr3_nt: TGTGCCAGCAGCTCCAGGGGCCTTTTGGAAAACATTCAGTACTTC
v_call: TRBV7-9
d_call: NA
j_call: TRBJ2-4

cdr3_aa: CATSRGDRVNSPLHF
cdr3_nt: TGTGCCACCAGCAGAGGTGACAGGGTCAATTCACCCCTCCACTTT
v_call: TRBV15
d_call: TRBD1
j_call: TRBJ1-6

cdr3_aa: CASSFSSGVTDTQYF
cdr3_nt: TGTGCCAGCAGCTTTAGTAGCGGGGTCACAGATACGCAGTATTTT
v_call: TRBV5-4
d_call: TRBD2
j_call: TRBJ2-3

cdr3_aa: CASRSPGGATEAFF
cdr3_nt: TGTGCCAGCAGATCCCCAGGGGGCGCGACTGAAGCTTTCTTT
v_call: TRBV11-2
d_call: TRBD1
j_call: TRBJ1-1

cdr3_aa: CASSKTTTGLTKNIQYF
cdr3_nt: TGTGCCAGCAGTAAGACCACGACAGGGTTAACCAAAAACATTCAGTACTTC
v_call: TRBV2
d_call: TRBD1
j_call: TRBJ2-4

cdr3_aa: CASSFGQPQHF
cdr3_nt: TGTGCCAGCAGTTTCGGGCAGCCCCAGCATTTT
v_call: TRBV28
d_call: NA
j_call: TRBJ1-5

cdr3_aa: CASSITANTGELFF
cdr3_nt: TGTGCCAGTAGTATAACTGCTAACACCGGGGAGCTGTTTTTT
v_call: TRBV19
d_call: NA
j_call: TRBJ2-2

cdr3_aa: CASTGGPEQFF
cdr3_nt: TGCGCCAGCACTGGAGGTCCTGAGCAGTTCTTC
v_call: TRBV10-2
d_call: NA
j_call: TRBJ2-1

cdr3_aa: CSVKEGPGYTF
cdr3_nt: TGCAGCGTCAAGGAGGGGCCCGGCTACACCTTC
v_call: TRBV29-1
d_call: NA
j_call: TRBJ1-2

cdr3_aa: CASQPRSLAEETQYF
cdr3_nt: TGTGCCAGCCAACCAAGGAGCCTAGCGGAAGAGACCCAGTACTTC
v_call: TRBV11-2
d_call: TRBD2
j_call: TRBJ2-5

cdr3_aa: CASTISGDTIYF
cdr3_nt: TGTGCCAGCACCATATCGGGGGACACCATATATTTT
v_call: TRBV6-6
d_call: NA
j_call: TRBJ1-3

cdr3_aa: CASSQDPAPETGERLF
cdr3_nt: TGCGCCAGCAGCCAAGATCCCGCACCTGAAACAGGGGAGCGGCTCTTT
v_call: TRBV4-3
d_call: TRBD1
j_call: TRBJ1-1

cdr3_aa: CASRTSPPYEQYF
cdr3_nt: TGTGCCAGCCGGACTAGTCCCCCCTACGAGCAGTACTTC
v_call: TRBV2
d_call: TRBD2
j_call: TRBJ2-7

cdr3_aa: CASSLEPGQAIDEQYF
cdr3_nt: TGTGCCAGCAGTTTAGAGCCGGGACAGGCCATCGACGAGCAGTACTTC
v_call: TRBV28
d_call: TRBD1
j_call: TRBJ2-7

cdr3_aa: CASSHSRGANEKLFF
cdr3_nt: TGTGCCAGCAGCCATTCCAGGGGTGCTAATGAAAAACTGTTTTTT
v_call: TRBV7-2
d_call: NA
j_call: TRBJ1-4

cdr3_aa: CASIGRATGYTF
cdr3_nt: TGTGCCAGCATTGGGAGGGCGACTGGCTACACCTTC
v_call: TRBV5-6
d_call: NA
j_call: TRBJ1-2

cdr3_aa: CASSSPPGGGMNTEAFF
cdr3_nt: TGTGCCAGCAGCTCCCCTCCGGGGGGGGGAATGAACACTGAAGCTTTCTTT
v_call: TRBV7-9
d_call: NA
j_call: TRBJ1-1

cdr3_aa: CATSGPSRVDEQFF
cdr3_nt: TGTGCCACCAGCGGACCTTCGAGGGTGGATGAGCAGTTCTTC
v_call: TRBV15
d_call: NA
j_call: TRBJ2-1

cdr3_aa: CASSLGGGFADTQYF
cdr3_nt: TGTGCCAGCAGCTTAGGCGGGGGGTTTGCAGATACGCAGTATTTT
v_call: TRBV11-3
d_call: TRBD2
j_call: TRBJ2-3

cdr3_aa: CASSSFGRGNTGELFF
cdr3_nt: TGTGCCAGCAGTTCTTTTGGCAGGGGTAACACCGGGGAGCTGTTTTTT
v_call: TRBV27
d_call: NA
j_call: TRBJ2-2

cdr3_aa: CASSLGQANTEAFF
cdr3_nt: TGTGCCAGCTCCCTAGGACAGGCTAACACTGAAGCTTTCTTT
v_call: TRBV18
d_call: TRBD1
j_call: TRBJ1-1

cdr3_aa: CASSVSQGPGEQFF
cdr3_nt: TGTGCCAGCAGCGTCAGTCAGGGCCCGGGTGAGCAGTTCTTC
v_call: TRBV9
d_call: NA
j_call: TRBJ2-1

cdr3_aa: CASSARQGFGGYTF
cdr3_nt: TGTGCCAGCAGTGCACGACAGGGTTTCGGTGGCTACACCTTC
v_call: TRBV6-1
d_call: TRBD1
j_call: TRBJ1-2

cdr3_aa: CASSVQEVMNTEAFF
cdr3_nt: TGTGCCAGCAGTGTGCAGGAAGTCATGAACACTGAAGCTTTCTTT
v_call: TRBV5-4
d_call: NA
j_call: TRBJ1-1

cdr3_aa: CASSSPELARTEAFF
cdr3_nt: TGTGCCAGCAGTTCTCCAGAGCTTGCGAGGACTGAAGCTTTCTTT
v_call: TRBV27
d_call: NA
j_call: TRBJ1-1

cdr3_aa: CASSLRENSGNTIYF
cdr3_nt: TGTGCCAGCAGTTTGAGGGAGAATTCTGGAAACACCATATATTTT
v_call: TRBV6-5
d_call: NA
j_call: TRBJ1-3

cdr3_aa: CASSLTGFRAGSIYNEQFF
cdr3_nt: TGTGCCAGCAGCTTAACGGGTTTTCGAGCGGGGTCGATATACAATGAGCAGTTCTTC
v_call: TRBV7-3
d_call: TRBD2
j_call: TRBJ2-1

cdr3_aa: CASSVAGQGEYSNQPQHF
cdr3_nt: TGTGCCAGCAGCGTAGCTGGACAGGGAGAATATAGCAATCAGCCCCAGCATTTT
v_call: TRBV9
d_call: TRBD1
j_call: TRBJ1-5

cdr3_aa: CASSQSFYEQYF
cdr3_nt: TGTGCCAGCAGCCAAAGTTTCTACGAGCAGTACTTC
v_call: TRBV14
d_call: NA
j_call: TRBJ2-7

cdr3_aa: CASNSRDRGWNGYTF
cdr3_nt: TGTGCCAGCAACTCGCGGGACAGGGGTTGGAATGGCTACACCTTC
v_call: TRBV5-4
d_call: TRBD1
j_call: TRBJ1-2